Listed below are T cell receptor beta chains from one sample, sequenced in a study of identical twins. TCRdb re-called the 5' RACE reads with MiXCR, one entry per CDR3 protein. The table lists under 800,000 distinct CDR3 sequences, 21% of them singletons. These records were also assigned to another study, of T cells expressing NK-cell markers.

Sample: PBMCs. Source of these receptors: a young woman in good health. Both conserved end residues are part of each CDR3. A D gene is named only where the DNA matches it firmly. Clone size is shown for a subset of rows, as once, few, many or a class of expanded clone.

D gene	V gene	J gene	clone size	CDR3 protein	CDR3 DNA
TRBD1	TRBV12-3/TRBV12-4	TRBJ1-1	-	CASSLLQGAEGAFF	TGTGCCAGCAGTTTACTGCAGGGGGCAGAGGGAGCTTTCTTT
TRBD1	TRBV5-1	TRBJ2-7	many	CASSPDRAEEQYF	TGCGCCAGCAGCCCGGACAGGGCTGAAGAGCAGTACTTC
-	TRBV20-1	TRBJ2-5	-	CSASMVGAGETQYF	TGCAGTGCTAGCATGGTGGGGGCTGGAGAGACCCAGTACTTC
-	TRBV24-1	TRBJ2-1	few	CATSDPGRNEQFF	TGTGCCACCAGTGATCCGGGCAGAAATGAGCAGTTCTTC
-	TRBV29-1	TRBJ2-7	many	CSVAVGSGLYEQYF	TGCAGCGTTGCGGTCGGTAGCGGACTCTACGAGCAGTACTTC
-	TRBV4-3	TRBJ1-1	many	CASSQGTHENTEAFF	TGCGCCAGCAGCCAAGGGACACACGAGAACACTGAAGCTTTCTTT
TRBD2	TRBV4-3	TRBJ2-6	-	CASSPRAGGSNSGANVLTF	TGCGCCAGCAGCCCCAGAGCGGGAGGGTCCAACTCTGGGGCCAACGTCCTGACTTTC
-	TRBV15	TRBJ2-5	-	CATSRPAWEQETQYF	TGTGCCACCAGCCGGCCGGCCTGGGAGCAAGAGACCCAGTACTTC
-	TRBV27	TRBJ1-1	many	CASSLKRDTEAFF	TGTGCCAGCAGTTTAAAAAGGGACACTGAAGCTTTCTTT
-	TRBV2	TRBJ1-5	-	CASSVDSKGPQHF	TGTGCCAGCAGTGTCGACAGCAAGGGGCCCCAGCATTTT
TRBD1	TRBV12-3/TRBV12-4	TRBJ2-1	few	CASHDPGTGNGEQFF	TGTGCCAGCCATGACCCAGGGACAGGGAACGGCGAGCAGTTCTTC
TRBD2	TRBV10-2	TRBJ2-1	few	CASSSISGGFSEQFF	TGCGCCAGCAGTAGTATTAGCGGGGGGTTCAGTGAGCAGTTCTTC
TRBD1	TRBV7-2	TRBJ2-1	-	CASSPWGQRGYNEQFF	TGTGCCAGCAGTCCCTGGGGACAGAGAGGCTACAATGAGCAGTTCTTC
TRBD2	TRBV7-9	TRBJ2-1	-	CASSTSGGDNEQFF	TGTGCCAGCAGCACTAGCGGAGGTGACAATGAGCAGTTCTTC
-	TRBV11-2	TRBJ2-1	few	CASSSYGGSSYNEQFF	TGTGCCAGCAGCTCGTATGGGGGGAGCTCCTACAATGAGCAGTTCTTC
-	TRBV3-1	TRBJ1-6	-	CASSRQTSDVRSPLHF	TGTGCCAGCAGCCGACAGACTTCCGACGTGCGTTCACCCCTCCACTTT
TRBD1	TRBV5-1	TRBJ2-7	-	CASSLTGTASYEQYF	TGCGCCAGCAGCTTGACCGGGACAGCCTCCTACGAGCAGTACTTC
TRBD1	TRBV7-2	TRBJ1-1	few	CASSLEGRGKAFF	TGTGCCAGCAGCTTAGAAGGCAGGGGGAAAGCTTTCTTT
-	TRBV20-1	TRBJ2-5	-	CSALPGRVQETQYF	TGCAGTGCTCTTCCGGGACGTGTGCAAGAGACCCAGTACTTC
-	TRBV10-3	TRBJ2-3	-	CAISEVGATDTQYF	TGTGCCATCAGTGAGGTGGGGGCCACAGATACGCAGTATTTT
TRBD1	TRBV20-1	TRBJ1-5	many	CSAADREGLVQPQHF	TGCAGTGCTGCCGACAGGGAGGGGTTAGTACAGCCCCAGCATTTT
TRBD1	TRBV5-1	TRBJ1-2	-	CASSRSGQSNYGYTF	TGCGCCAGCAGCCGCTCGGGACAGTCTAACTATGGCTACACCTTC
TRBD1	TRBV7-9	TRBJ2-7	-	CASSLSTGRNEQYF	TGTGCCAGCAGCCTATCGACAGGGCGAAACGAGCAGTACTTC
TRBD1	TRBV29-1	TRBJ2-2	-	CSVVGGLNTGELFF	TGCAGCGTTGTAGGGGGCCTAAACACCGGGGAGCTGTTTTTT
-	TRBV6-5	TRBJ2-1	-	CASSLGFSFNEQFF	TGTGCCAGCAGTTTAGGTTTTTCCTTCAATGAGCAGTTCTTC
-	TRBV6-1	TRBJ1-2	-	CASSPLQYNYGYTF	TGTGCCAGCAGTCCCCTCCAGTACAACTATGGCTACACCTTC
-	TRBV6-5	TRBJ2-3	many	CASSYSARTDTQYF	TGTGCCAGCAGTTACTCGGCCAGGACAGATACGCAGTATTTT
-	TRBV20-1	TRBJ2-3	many	CSASAEVTDTQYF	TGCAGTGCTAGCGCTGAAGTCACAGATACGCAGTATTTT
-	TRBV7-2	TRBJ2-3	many	CASSQLGLSTDTQYF	TGTGCCAGCAGCCAACTGGGGTTGAGCACAGATACGCAGTATTTT
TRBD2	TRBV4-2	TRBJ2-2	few	CASSVTSGTGELFF	TGTGCCAGCAGCGTGACTAGCGGAACCGGGGAGCTGTTTTTT
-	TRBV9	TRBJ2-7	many	CASSVDQAYEQYF	TGTGCCAGCAGCGTAGATCAGGCCTACGAGCAGTACTTC
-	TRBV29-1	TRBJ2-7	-	CSVEDSGRDEQYF	TGCAGCGTTGAAGATTCCGGGAGAGACGAGCAGTACTTC
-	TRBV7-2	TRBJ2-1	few	CASSLYEGGNEQFF	TGTGCCAGCAGCTTATACGAAGGGGGCAATGAGCAGTTCTTC
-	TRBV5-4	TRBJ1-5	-	CASQGDPSGQPQHF	TGTGCCAGCCAGGGAGATCCATCGGGACAGCCCCAGCATTTT
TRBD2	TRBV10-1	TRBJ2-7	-	CASSEGGMAGDEQYF	TGCGCCAGCAGTGAGGGAGGAATGGCGGGAGACGAGCAGTACTTC
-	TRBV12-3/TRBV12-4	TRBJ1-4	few	CASKQEKGQGEKLFF	TGTGCCAGCAAACAAGAAAAGGGCCAAGGGGAAAAACTGTTTTTT
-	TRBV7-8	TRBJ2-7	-	CASSLAFGGRPEQYF	TGTGCCAGCAGCTTAGCCTTCGGGGGGCGACCCGAGCAGTACTTC
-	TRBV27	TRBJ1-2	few	CASSLSTGDYGYTF	TGTGCCAGCAGTTTATCGACGGGGGACTATGGCTACACCTTC
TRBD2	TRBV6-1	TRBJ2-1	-	CASRKGGLALRSYNEQFF	TGTGCCAGCAGGAAGGGGGGACTAGCGTTGAGATCCTACAATGAGCAGTTCTTC
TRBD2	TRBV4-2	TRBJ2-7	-	CASSQPGLAGGSVSYEQYF	TGTGCCAGCAGCCAACCGGGACTAGCGGGGGGCTCTGTCTCCTACGAGCAGTACTTC
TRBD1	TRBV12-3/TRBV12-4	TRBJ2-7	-	CASSLAGQGAREQYF	TGTGCCAGCAGTTTAGCTGGACAGGGAGCGCGGGAGCAGTACTTC
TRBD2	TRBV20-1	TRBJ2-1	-	CSARDIGLGVDEQFF	TGCAGTGCTAGAGATATTGGACTAGGGGTCGATGAGCAGTTCTTC